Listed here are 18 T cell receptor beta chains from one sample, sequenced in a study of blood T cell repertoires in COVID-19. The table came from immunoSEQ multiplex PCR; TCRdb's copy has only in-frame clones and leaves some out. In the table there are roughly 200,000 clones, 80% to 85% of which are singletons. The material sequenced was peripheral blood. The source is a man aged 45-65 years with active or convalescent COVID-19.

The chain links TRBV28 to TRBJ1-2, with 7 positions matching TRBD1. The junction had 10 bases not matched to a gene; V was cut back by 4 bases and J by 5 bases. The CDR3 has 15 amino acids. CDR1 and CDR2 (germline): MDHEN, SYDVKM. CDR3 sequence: CASSSPDRLPYGYTF. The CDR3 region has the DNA TGTGCCAGCAGTTCCCCGGACAGGCTACCATATGGCTACACCTTC.

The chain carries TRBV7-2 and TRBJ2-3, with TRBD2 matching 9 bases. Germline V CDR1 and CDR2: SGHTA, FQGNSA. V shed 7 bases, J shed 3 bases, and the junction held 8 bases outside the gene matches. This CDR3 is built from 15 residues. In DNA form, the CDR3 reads TGTGCCAGCACCTCCGGCGGGGGGGGAACAGATACGCAGTATTTT. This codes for CASTSGGGGTDTQYF.

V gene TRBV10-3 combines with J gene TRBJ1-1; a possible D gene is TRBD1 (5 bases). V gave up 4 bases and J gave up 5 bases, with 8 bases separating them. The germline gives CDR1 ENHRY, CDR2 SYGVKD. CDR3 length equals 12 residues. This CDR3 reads CAISVGATEAFF. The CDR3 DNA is TGTGCCATCAGTGTAGGGGCAACTGAAGCTTTCTTT.

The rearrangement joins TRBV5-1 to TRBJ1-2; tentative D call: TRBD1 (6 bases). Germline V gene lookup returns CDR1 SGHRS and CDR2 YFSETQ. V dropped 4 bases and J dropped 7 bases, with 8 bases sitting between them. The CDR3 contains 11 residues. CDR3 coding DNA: TGCGCCAGCAGCGGGGGCGGTGGCTACACCTTC. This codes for CASSGGGGYTF.

The CDR3 nucleotides are TGTGCCAGCAGCTCCAGGGGACGTGGCTACACCTTC. Its protein is CASSSRGRGYTF. The chain uses TRBV13 and TRBJ1-2, with D possibly TRBD1 on 6 matching bases. The CDR3 is 12 residues long. From germline, CDR1 is PRHDT and CDR2 FYEKMQ (reference sequence). The V end was cut by 4 bases, the J end by 7 bases, with 10 bases between.

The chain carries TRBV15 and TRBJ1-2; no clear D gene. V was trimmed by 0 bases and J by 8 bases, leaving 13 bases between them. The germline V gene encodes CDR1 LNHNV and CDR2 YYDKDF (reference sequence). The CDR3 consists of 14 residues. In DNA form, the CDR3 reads TGTGCCACCAGCAGAGATCTGGGAGGGTGGGGCTACACCTTC. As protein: CATSRDLGGWGYTF.

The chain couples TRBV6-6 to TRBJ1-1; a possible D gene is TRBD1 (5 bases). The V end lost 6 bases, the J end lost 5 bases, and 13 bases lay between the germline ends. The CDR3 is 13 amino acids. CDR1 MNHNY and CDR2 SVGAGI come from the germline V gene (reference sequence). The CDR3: CASRGGAGTEAFF. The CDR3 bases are TGTGCCAGCAGGGGTGGGGCTGGGACTGAAGCTTTCTTT.

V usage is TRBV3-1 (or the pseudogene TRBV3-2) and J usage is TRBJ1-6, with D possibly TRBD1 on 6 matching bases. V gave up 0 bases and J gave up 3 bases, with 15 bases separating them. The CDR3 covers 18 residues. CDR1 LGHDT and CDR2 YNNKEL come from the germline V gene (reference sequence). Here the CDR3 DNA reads TGTGCCAGCAGCCAAGAAGGGCCAGGGGTAAGCTATAATTCACCCCTCCACTTT. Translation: CASSQEGPGVSYNSPLHF.

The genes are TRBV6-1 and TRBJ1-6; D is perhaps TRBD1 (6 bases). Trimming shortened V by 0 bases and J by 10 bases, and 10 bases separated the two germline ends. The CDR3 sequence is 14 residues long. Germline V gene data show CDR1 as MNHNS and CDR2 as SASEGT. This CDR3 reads CASSEALQGSPLHF. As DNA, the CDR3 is TGTGCCAGCAGTGAAGCGCTTCAGGGGTCACCCCTCCACTTT.

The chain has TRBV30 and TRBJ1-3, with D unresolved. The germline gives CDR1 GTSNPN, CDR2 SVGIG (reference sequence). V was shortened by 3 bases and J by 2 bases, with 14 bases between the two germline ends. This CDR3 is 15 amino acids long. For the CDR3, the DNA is TGTGCCTGGAGAGTCGGGGAATTGACTGGAAACACCATATATTTT. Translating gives CAWRVGELTGNTIYF.

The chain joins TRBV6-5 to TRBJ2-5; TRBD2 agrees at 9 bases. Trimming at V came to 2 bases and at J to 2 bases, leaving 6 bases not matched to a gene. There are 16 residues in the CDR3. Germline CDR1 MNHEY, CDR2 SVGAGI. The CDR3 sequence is CASSYRPSGTQETQYF. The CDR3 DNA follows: TGTGCCAGCAGTTACAGGCCTAGCGGGACACAAGAGACCCAGTACTTC.

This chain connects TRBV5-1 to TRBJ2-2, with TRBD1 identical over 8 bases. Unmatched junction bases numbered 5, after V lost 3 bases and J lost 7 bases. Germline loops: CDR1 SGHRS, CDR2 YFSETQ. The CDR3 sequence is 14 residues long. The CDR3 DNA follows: TGCGCCAGCAGCTGGACAGGGCCGGACGGGGAGCTGTTTTTT. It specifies CASSWTGPDGELFF.

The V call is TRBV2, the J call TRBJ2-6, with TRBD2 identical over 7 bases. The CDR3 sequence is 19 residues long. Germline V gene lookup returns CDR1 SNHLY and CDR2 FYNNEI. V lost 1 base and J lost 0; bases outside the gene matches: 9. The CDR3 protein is CASSEGRTRTFSGANVLTF. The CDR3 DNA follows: TGTGCCAGCAGTGAAGGGAGGACTAGAACCTTCTCTGGGGCCAACGTCCTGACTTTC. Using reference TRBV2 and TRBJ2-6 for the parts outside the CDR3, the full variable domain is EPEVTQTPSHQVTQMGQEVILRCVPISNHLYFYWYRQILGQKVEFLVSFYNNEISEKSEIFDDQFSVERPDGSNFTLKIRSTKLEDSAMYFCASSEGRTRTFSGANVLTFGAGSRLTVL.

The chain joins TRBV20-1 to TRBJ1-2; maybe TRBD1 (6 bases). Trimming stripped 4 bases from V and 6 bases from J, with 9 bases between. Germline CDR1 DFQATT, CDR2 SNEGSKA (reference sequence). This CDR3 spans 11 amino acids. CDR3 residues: CSAMKGDGYTF. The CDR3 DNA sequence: TGCAGTGCTATGAAGGGGGATGGCTACACCTTC.

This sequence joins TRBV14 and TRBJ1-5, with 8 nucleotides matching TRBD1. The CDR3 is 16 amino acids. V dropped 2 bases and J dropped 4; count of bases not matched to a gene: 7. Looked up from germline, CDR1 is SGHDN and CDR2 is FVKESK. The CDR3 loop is CASSQQNRDRNQPQHF. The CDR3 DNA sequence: TGTGCCAGCAGCCAACAAAACCGGGACAGGAATCAGCCCCAGCATTTT.

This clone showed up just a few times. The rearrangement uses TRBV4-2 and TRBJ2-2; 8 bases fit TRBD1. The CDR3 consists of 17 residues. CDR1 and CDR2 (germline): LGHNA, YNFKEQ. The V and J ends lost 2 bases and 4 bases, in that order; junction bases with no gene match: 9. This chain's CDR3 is CASSQHLGTGRTGELFF. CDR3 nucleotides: TGTGCCAGCAGCCAACACCTAGGGACAGGCCGCACCGGGGAGCTGTTTTTT.

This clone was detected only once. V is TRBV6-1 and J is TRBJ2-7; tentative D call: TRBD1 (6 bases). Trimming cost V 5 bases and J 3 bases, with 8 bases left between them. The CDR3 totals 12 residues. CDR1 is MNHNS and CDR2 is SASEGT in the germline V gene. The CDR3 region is CASSRTDYEQYF. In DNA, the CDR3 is TGTGCCAGCAGTAGGACAGACTACGAGCAGTACTTC.

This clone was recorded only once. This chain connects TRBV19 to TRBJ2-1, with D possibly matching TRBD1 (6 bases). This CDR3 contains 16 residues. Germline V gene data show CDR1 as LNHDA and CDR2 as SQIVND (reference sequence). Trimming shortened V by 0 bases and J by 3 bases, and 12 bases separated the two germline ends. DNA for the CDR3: TGTGCCAGTAGTATAGATGGCAGGGGTATCTACAATGAGCAGTTCTTC. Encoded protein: CASSIDGRGIYNEQFF. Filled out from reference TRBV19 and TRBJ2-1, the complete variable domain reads DGGITQSPKYLFRKEGQNVTLSCEQNLNHDAMYWYRQDPGQGLRLIYYSQIVNDFQKGDIAEGYSVSREKKESFPLTVTSAQKNPTAFYLCASSIDGRGIYNEQFFGPGTRLTVL.